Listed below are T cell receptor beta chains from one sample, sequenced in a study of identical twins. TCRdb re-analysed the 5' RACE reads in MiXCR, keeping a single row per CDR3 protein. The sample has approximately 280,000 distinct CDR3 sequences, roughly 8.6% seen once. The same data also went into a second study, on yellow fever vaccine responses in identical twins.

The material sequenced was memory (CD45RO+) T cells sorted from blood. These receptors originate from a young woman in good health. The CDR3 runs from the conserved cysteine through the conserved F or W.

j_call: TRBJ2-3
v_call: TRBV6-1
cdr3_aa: CASSEGTSTDTQYF

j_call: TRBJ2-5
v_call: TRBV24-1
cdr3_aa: CATNPGGVVLAHFGEETQYF

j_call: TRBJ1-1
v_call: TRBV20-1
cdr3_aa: CSAYRDENTEAFF

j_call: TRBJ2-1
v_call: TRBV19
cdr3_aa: CASSIDGLAAYNEQFF

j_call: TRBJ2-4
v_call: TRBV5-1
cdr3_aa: CASSPGSLENIQYF

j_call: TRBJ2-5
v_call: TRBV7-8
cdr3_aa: CASSSLYRTSGKPETQYF

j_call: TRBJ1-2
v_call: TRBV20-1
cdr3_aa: CSARDSYGYTF

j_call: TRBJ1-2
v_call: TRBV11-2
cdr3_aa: CASSLGYGGYTF

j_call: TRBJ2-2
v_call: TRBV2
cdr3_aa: CASSEGIGLTGELFF

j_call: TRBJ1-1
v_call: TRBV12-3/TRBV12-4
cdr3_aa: CASSSQGLATEAFF

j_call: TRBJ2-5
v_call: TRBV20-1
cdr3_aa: CSVPRGGGAQYF

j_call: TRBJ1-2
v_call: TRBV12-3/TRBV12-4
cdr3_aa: CASSLGQNYGYTF

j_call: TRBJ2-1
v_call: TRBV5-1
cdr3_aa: CASSLDPATSGRSVDEQFF

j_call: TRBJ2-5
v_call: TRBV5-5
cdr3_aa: CASSSQDNQETQYF

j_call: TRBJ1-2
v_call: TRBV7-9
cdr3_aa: CASSLGGTPNKYGYTF

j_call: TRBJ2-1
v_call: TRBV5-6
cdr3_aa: CASGPGLLRWNNEQFF

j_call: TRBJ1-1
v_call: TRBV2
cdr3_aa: CASKGDGMNTEAFF

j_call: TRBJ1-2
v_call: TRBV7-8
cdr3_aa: CASSPRDDYGYTF

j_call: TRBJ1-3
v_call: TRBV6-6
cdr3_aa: CASTEGTGNTIYF

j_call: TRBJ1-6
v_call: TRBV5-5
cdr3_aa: CASSWGPGGANSPLHF

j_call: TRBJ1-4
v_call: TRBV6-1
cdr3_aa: CASSDAKGGGKEKLFF

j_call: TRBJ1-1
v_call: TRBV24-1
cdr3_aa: CATSDSAGLRRAFF

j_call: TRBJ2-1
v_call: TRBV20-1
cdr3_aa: CSAIPMKVSYNEQFF

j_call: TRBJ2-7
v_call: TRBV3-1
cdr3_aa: CASSQTPQGAYEQYF

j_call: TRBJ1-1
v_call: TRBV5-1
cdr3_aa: CASSLVPENTEAFF

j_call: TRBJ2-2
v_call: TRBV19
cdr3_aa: CASSISSGTGELFF

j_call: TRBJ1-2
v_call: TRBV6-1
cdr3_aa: CASRSPGQGAGSEGYTF

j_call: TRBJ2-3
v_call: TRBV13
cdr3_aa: CASSLRTSGYTDTQYF

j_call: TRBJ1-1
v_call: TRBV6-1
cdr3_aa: CASSVFGSGNTEAFF

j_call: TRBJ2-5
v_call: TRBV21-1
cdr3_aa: CASSGRDREYQETQYF

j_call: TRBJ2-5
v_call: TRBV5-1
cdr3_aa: CASRRGQGAETQYF

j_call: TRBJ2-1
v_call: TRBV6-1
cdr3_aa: CASRGEVGTGGYNEQFF

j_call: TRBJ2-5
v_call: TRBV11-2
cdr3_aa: CASSPWTAQETQYF